This TCR beta chain is drawn from a study of cytomegalovirus exposure and HLA in healthy donors. About this clone: Its antigen is not identified.

The CDR3 sequence is 13 residues long. The germline CDR1 and CDR2 sequences are SNHLY and FYNNEI. V was pared by 3 bases and J by 5 bases, with 8 bases between. Study-level findings and limits: It was only CMV serostatus that was available as immune exposure information.

Researchers ran the PCR with 60 Vbeta and 13 Jbeta primers. This table comes from immunoSEQ multiplex PCR, and its TCRdb copy is limited to in-frame clones, with some not included. The sample contains roughly 160,000 clones, approximately 80% of which appear only once. The sequenced material came from PBMCs. This chain connects TRBV2 to TRBJ2-1, with D perhaps TRBD1 (6 bases). The sequence was collected from a woman aged 25 to 39 in good health and CMV-seropositive. CDR3 DNA: TGTGCCAGCAGTGAGTCAGGGGACAATGAGCAGTTCTTC. Translating it yields CASSESGDNEQFF.